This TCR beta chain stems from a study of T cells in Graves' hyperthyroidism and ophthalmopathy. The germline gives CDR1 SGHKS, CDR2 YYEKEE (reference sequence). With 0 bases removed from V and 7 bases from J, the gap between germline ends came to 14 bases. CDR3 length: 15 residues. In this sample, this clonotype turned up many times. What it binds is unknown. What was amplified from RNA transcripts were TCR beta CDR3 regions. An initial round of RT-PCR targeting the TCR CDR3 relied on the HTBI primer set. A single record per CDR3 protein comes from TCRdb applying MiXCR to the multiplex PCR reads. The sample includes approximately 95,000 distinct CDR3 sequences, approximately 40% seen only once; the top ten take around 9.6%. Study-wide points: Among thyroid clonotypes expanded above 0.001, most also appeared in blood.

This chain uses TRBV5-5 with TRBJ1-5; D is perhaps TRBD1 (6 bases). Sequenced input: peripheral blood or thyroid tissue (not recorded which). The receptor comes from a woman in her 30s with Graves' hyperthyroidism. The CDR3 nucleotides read TGTGCCAGCAGCTTGGACCCCGGGACACGGCAGCCCCAGCATTTT. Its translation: CASSLDPGTRQPQHF.